The 18 T cell receptor beta chains listed next were all sequenced from one sample in a study of early stage breast cancer tumors. Data came from immunoSEQ multiplex PCR; TCRdb stores just in-frame clones and leaves some out. The sample lists about 72,000 clones; roughly three quarters were seen once. The sample consisted of blood. These receptors all come from a person in their sixties or seventies with breast cancer.

This clone has just a few counts. The chain recombines TRBV27 with TRBJ2-4; D might be TRBD2 (6 bases). The ends were cut back, 6 bases at V and 0 bases at J, with 12 bases in the middle. Germline assignment: CDR1 MNHEY and CDR2 SMNVEV (reference sequence). CDR3 length: 15 amino acids. As DNA, the CDR3 is TGTGCCAGCAGCCCCACCGGGGGAGCCAAAAACATTCAGTACTTC. It is translated as CASSPTGGAKNIQYF.

CDR3 nucleotide sequence: TGTGCCAGCACCCAGGTAGCGGGGGGGCCTGGTGAGCAGTTCTTC. Residues: CASTQVAGGPGEQFF. The genes are TRBV25-1 and TRBJ2-1, with 11 bases fitting TRBD2. Germline V gives CDR1 MGHDK, CDR2 SYGVNS. This CDR3 spans 15 amino acids. With V trimmed by 7 bases and J by 9 bases, 11 bases remained unmatched.

The CDR3 bases are TGTGCCAGCCTACTAGCGGGAGGCCCGAACACCGGGGAGCTGTTTTTT. This translates into CASLLAGGPNTGELFF. J is TRBJ2-2 and V is TRBV28, with 12 nucleotides matching TRBD2. V lost 8 bases and J lost 0; bases outside the gene matches: 4. Looked up from germline, CDR1 is MDHEN and CDR2 is SYDVKM. The CDR3 extends over 16 amino acids.

The chain's CDR3 is CASSLNSGELFF. For the CDR3, the DNA is TGCGCCAGCAGCTTGAATTCCGGGGAGCTGTTTTTT. The chain uses TRBV5-1 and TRBJ2-2; D is undetermined. CDR1 is SGHRS, CDR2 YFSETQ, per germline. V was clipped by 1 base and J by 6 bases, with 4 bases between them. CDR3 length: 12 residues.

The J gene is TRBJ1-3, the V gene TRBV5-4; D gene uncertain. Germline V gene lookup returns CDR1 SGHNT and CDR2 YYREEE (reference sequence). This CDR3 contains 14 residues. V dropped 1 base and J dropped 0 bases, with 5 bases sitting between them. In DNA form, the CDR3 reads TGTGCCAGCAGCTTGAAGGGCTCTGGAAACACCATATATTTT. Its translation: CASSLKGSGNTIYF.

This sequence joins TRBV11-2 and TRBJ2-7; D may correspond to TRBD1 or TRBD2 (5 bases each). The CDR3 extends over 16 amino acids. CDR1 and CDR2 (germline): SGHAT, FQNNGV. V shed 4 bases and J shed 2 bases, with 18 bases lying between them. The CDR3: CASSSLVGVFTYEQYF. Here the CDR3 DNA reads TGTGCCAGCAGCTCCTTAGTGGGGGTCTTCACCTACGAGCAGTACTTC.

This clone was counted a few times. V usage is TRBV30 and J usage is TRBJ1-3; D is unresolved. The V gene's germline CDR1 is GTSNPN and CDR2 SVGIG (reference sequence). Trimming took off 1 base at V and 1 base at J, with 5 bases between the two ends. CDR3 size: 13 residues. The CDR3 reads CAWSGGSGNTIYF. The CDR3 nucleotides read TGTGCCTGGAGTGGGGGATCTGGAAACACCATATATTTT.

The V and J genes are TRBV7-3 and TRBJ2-7; 7 nucleotides agree with TRBD2. The CDR3 spans 15 residues. From germline, CDR1 is SGHTA and CDR2 FQGTGA. V gave up 1 base and J gave up 3 bases; unmatched junction bases: 6. The CDR3 nucleotides read TGTGCCAGCAGCTTAATTGCGGGGGAGGGCTACGAGCAGTACTTC. Its translation: CASSLIAGEGYEQYF.

This chain uses TRBV9 with TRBJ2-7; TRBD2 aligns across 12 bases. The germline V gene has CDR1 SGDLS and CDR2 YYNGEE. Trimming at V came to 0 bases and at J to 2 bases, leaving 0 bases not matched to a gene. The CDR3 is 15 amino acids. The CDR3 reads CASSVASGRAYEQYF. CDR3 sequence (DNA): TGTGCCAGCAGCGTAGCTAGCGGGAGGGCCTACGAGCAGTACTTC.

V gene TRBV18 combines with J gene TRBJ2-2, with D uncertain. V dropped 4 bases and J dropped 1 base, with 7 bases sitting between them. This CDR3 has 14 residues. Looked up from germline, CDR1 is KGHSH and CDR2 is LQKENI. The CDR3 coding sequence is TGTGCCAGCTCACGCCTAGAGAACACCGGGGAGCTGTTTTTT. Translation gives CASSRLENTGELFF.

This clone was detected only a few times. The rearrangement joins TRBV27 to TRBJ2-3; 10 bases fit TRBD1. CDR3 length: 17 amino acids. Germline CDR1 reads MNHEY; CDR2 reads SMNVEV (reference sequence). V dropped 5 bases and J dropped 4; count of bases not matched to a gene: 12. DNA for the CDR3: TGTGCCAGCAGTCCGGGACAGGGGAGGGCTGGGGCAGATACGCAGTATTTT. The encoded protein is CASSPGQGRAGADTQYF.

This chain uses TRBV29-1 with TRBJ2-7, with 7 positions matching TRBD1. J was trimmed by 0 bases and V by 7 bases; bases with no gene match: 9. From germline, CDR1 is SQVTM and CDR2 ANQGSEA. The CDR3 has 14 residues. CDR3 protein: CSANRGSSSYEQYF. The DNA for the CDR3 is TGCAGCGCGAACAGGGGTTCTAGCTCCTACGAGCAGTACTTC.

The chain couples TRBV28 to TRBJ1-1; D ambiguous. This CDR3 is 14 amino acids long. CDR1 MDHEN and CDR2 SYDVKM come from the germline V gene. V gave up 6 bases and J gave up 4 bases, with 15 bases separating them. This chain's CDR3 is CASRWARATTEAFF. For the CDR3, the DNA is TGTGCCAGCAGATGGGCCCGGGCGACCACTGAAGCTTTCTTT.

This clone appeared a single time. J is TRBJ2-7 and V is TRBV18; D could derive from TRBD1 or TRBD2 (5 bases each). The CDR3 totals 12 residues. The V gene lost 3 bases and the J gene lost 6 bases, with 9 bases spanning the gap. Germline-derived CDR1 and CDR2 are KGHSH and LQKENI. The CDR3 is CASSPGESEQYF. The CDR3 region has the DNA TGTGCCAGCTCACCGGGGGAAAGCGAGCAGTACTTC.

This rearrangement joins TRBV5-1 to TRBJ2-3; D gene unclear. V dropped 2 bases and J dropped 0 bases, with 7 bases sitting between them. CDR1 is SGHRS and CDR2 is YFSETQ in the germline V gene. This CDR3 spans 14 amino acids. The CDR3 sequence: CASSFTASTDTQYF. CDR3 bases: TGCGCCAGCAGCTTTACAGCTAGCACAGATACGCAGTATTTT.

The rearrangement uses TRBV28 and TRBJ1-5; tentatively, D is TRBD1 (5 bases). This CDR3 spans 16 amino acids. V shed 5 bases and J shed 2 bases, with 16 bases lying between them. CDR1 and CDR2 from the germline V gene are MDHEN and SYDVKM. DNA for the CDR3: TGTGCCAGCAGTCCCTGGGTGATGGGGGGCAATCAGCCCCAGCATTTT. It encodes CASSPWVMGGNQPQHF.

The V call is TRBV27, the J call TRBJ1-3, with 9 bases that match TRBD1. This CDR3 spans 17 amino acids. V dropped 5 bases and J dropped 7; count of bases not matched to a gene: 15. Per the germline V gene, CDR1 is MNHEY and CDR2 is SMNVEV (reference sequence). CDR3 loop: CASSVTGTGSGPNTIYF. CDR3 coding DNA: TGTGCCAGCAGTGTAACCGGGACAGGGAGCGGTCCCAACACCATATATTTT.

The V and J genes are TRBV7-9 and TRBJ1-1; possibly TRBD1 for D (5 bases). The CDR3 is made up of 14 amino acids. CDR1 and CDR2 (germline): SEHNR, FQNEAQ (reference sequence). Trimming stripped 4 bases from V and 8 bases from J, with 17 bases between. The CDR3 nucleotides are TGTGCCAGCAGCTCGTTCGTAGGGGTGGAGGAAGCTTTCTTT. Its protein is CASSSFVGVEEAFF. Full variable domain (rest looked up from reference TRBV7-9 and TRBJ1-1): DTGVSQNPRHKITKRGQNVTFRCDPISEHNRLYWYRQTLGQGPEFLTYFQNEAQLEKSRLLSDRFSAERPKGSFSTLEIQRTEQGDSAMYLCASSSFVGVEEAFFGQGTRLTVV.